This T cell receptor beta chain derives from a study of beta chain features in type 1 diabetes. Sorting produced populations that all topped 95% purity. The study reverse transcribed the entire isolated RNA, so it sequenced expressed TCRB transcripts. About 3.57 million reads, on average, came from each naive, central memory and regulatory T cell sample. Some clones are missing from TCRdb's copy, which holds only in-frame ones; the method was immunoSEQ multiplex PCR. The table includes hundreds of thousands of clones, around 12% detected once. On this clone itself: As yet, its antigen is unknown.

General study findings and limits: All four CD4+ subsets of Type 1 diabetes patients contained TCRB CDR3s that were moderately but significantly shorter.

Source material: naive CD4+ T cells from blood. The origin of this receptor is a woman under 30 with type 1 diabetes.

CDR3 sequence (DNA): TGTGCCAGCAGTTTCGGGGGACCATCCTACGAGCAGTACTTC. Translating gives CASSFGGPSYEQYF. The chain carries TRBV28 and TRBJ2-7; D perhaps matches TRBD2 (6 bases). Trimming stripped 3 bases from V and 1 base from J, with 10 bases between. Germline CDR1 is MDHEN and CDR2 is SYDVKM. The CDR3 loop spans 14 amino acids.